The present entry profiles one T cell receptor (beta chain) with its context. Other DNA sequences of this sample code for an identical CDR3. The CDR3 sequence is 9 residues long. V shed 4 bases and J shed 7 bases, with 4 bases lying between them. The germline V gene encodes CDR1 SQVTM and CDR2 ANQGSEA. This record comes from a study of T cell responses to AZD1222 COVID-19 vaccine. Only in-frame clones appear in the TCRdb table, and some are missing; sequencing was by immunoSEQ multiplex PCR. The repertoire consists of 150,000 to 170,000 clones, with around nine tenths occurring once and the leading ten covering 15% to 20%.

Sequenced material: peripheral blood, taken on day 0 of AZD1222 vaccination. The chain joins TRBV29-1 to TRBJ1-2; D not resolved. The source of this sequence is an adult in good health. The CDR3: CSVVSGYTF. CDR3 coding DNA: TGCAGCGTTGTCTCTGGCTACACCTTC.